The next 7 T cell receptor beta chains were all read from a single sample in a study of cytomegalovirus exposure and HLA in healthy donors. It was with 60 Vbeta and 13 Jbeta primers that the PCR ran. TCRdb's copy holds only in-frame clones and misses some; the assay was immunoSEQ multiplex PCR. The sample consists of roughly 170,000 clones, 80% of them appearing once. Material for sequencing was PBMCs. All receptors come from a boy under 18 in good health and CMV-seronegative.

V and J are TRBV5-5 and TRBJ2-7; D is possibly TRBD2 (6 bases). Germline V gene lookup returns CDR1 SGHKS and CDR2 YYEKEE (reference sequence). The ends were cut back, 0 bases at V and 2 bases at J, with 12 bases in the middle. This CDR3 has 15 residues. The CDR3 spells CASSLASGRTYEQYF. CDR3 nucleotide sequence: TGTGCCAGCAGCTTGGCCAGCGGGCGGACCTACGAGCAGTACTTC. Variable domain in full (rest from reference TRBV5-5 and TRBJ2-7): DAGVTQSPTHLIKTRGQQVTLRCSPISGHKSVSWYQQVLGQGPQFIFQYYEKEERGRGNFPDRFSARQFPNYSSELNVNALLLGDSALYLCASSLASGRTYEQYFGPGTRLTVT.

The chain combines TRBV6-1 with TRBJ2-7, with D unclear. CDR1 and CDR2 (germline): MNHNS, SASEGT. V lost 6 bases and J lost 0, with 12 bases in between. There are 14 residues in the CDR3. In DNA, the CDR3 is TGTGCCAGCAGACTGGAGCAGATCTCCTACGAGCAGTACTTC. Amino acids: CASRLEQISYEQYF.

The chain uses TRBV4-2 and TRBJ2-7; a weak D match, TRBD1 (7 bases). From germline, CDR1 is LGHNA and CDR2 YNFKEQ. This CDR3 spans 16 amino acids. Trimming cost V 3 bases and J 0 bases, with 15 bases left between them. The CDR3 region is CASSQGWRDSSYEQYF. The DNA of the CDR3 is TGTGCCAGCAGCCAGGGCTGGAGGGACAGCTCCTACGAGCAGTACTTC.

V is TRBV9 and J is TRBJ2-2; TRBD2 is a possible D gene (6 bases). The germline V gene has CDR1 SGDLS and CDR2 YYNGEE. CDR3 length: 16 amino acids. Trimming left V 3 bases short and J 7 bases short, with 19 bases between. This chain's CDR3 is CASSAPSRMGGGELFF. CDR3 nucleotide sequence: TGTGCCAGCAGCGCCCCGTCCAGAATGGGGGGCGGGGAGCTGTTTTTT.

V usage is TRBV14 and J usage is TRBJ1-1, with 7 bases aligning to TRBD1. CDR1 SGHDN and CDR2 FVKESK come from the germline V gene. V trimming: 2 bases; J trimming: 5 bases; junction bases outside the gene matches: 5. There are 14 residues in the CDR3. The CDR3 is CASSQHNRGTEAFF. The CDR3 DNA sequence: TGTGCCAGCAGCCAACATAACAGGGGTACTGAAGCTTTCTTT. The whole variable domain, filled in from reference TRBV14 and TRBJ1-1, reads EAGVTQFPSHSVIEKGQTVTLRCDPISGHDNLYWYRRVMGKEIKFLLHFVKESKQDESGMPNNRFLAERTGGTYSTLKVQPAELEDSGVYFCASSQHNRGTEAFFGQGTRLTVV.

J is TRBJ2-3 and V is TRBV4-3; TRBD2 agrees at 12 bases. Per the germline V gene, CDR1 is LGHNA and CDR2 is YSLEER. The CDR3 extends over 15 amino acids. Germline trimming cut 1 base from V and 5 bases from J; bases unmatched to any gene: 1. As DNA, the CDR3 is TGCGCCAGCAGCCAAGTACTAGCGGGAGGAGATACGCAGTATTTT. Protein sequence: CASSQVLAGGDTQYF.

V gene TRBV7-3 combines with J gene TRBJ2-3; 8 nucleotides match TRBD2. Trimming at V came to 7 bases and at J to 4 bases, leaving 7 bases not matched to a gene. Per germline, CDR1 SGHTA and CDR2 FQGTGA. This CDR3 contains 14 residues. CDR3 nucleotide sequence: TGTGCCAGCAAAAGCGGGAGTGGGTCAGATACGCAGTATTTT. It is translated as CASKSGSGSDTQYF.